Included here is one T cell receptor beta chain sequence, with context. The sample comes from a study of cytomegalovirus exposure and HLA in healthy donors. The germline V gene encodes CDR1 MNHNY and CDR2 SVGAGI (reference sequence). The CDR3 runs to 13 residues. V trimming: 5 bases; J trimming: 3 bases; junction bases outside the gene matches: 3. The PCR employed 60 Vbeta primers together with 13 Jbeta primers. Only in-frame clones appear in the TCRdb table, and some are missing; sequencing was by immunoSEQ multiplex PCR. The sample comprises roughly 170,000 clones, about three quarters of which are singletons, and 0.65% to 0.85% rests with the top ten.

Sequences were obtained from PBMCs. The V and J genes are TRBV6-6 and TRBJ1-1; 7 nucleotides agree with TRBD1. The source is a female donor in good health and CMV-seronegative. CDR3 in amino acids: CASSHRGDTEAFF. CDR3 sequence (DNA): TGTGCCAGCAGTCACAGGGGAGACACTGAAGCTTTCTTT.